The 2 T cell receptor beta chains given below trace back to one sample, sequenced in a study of T cells in localized non-small cell lung cancer. TCRdb's copy holds only in-frame clones and misses some; the assay was immunoSEQ multiplex PCR. Here the sample spans about 52,000 clones, about three quarters being singletons. Sequences were derived from PBMCs, sampled before any cancer treatment. The receptors originated from a woman aged 35-70 years with stage II lung adenocarcinoma.

This chain joins TRBV6-5 and TRBJ1-3, with no clear D. V was pared by 3 bases and J by 7 bases, with 10 bases between. The CDR3 runs to 13 residues. The V gene's germline CDR1 is MNHEY and CDR2 SVGAGI. In DNA, the CDR3 is TGTGCCAGCAGTTATGGTGGTGATAACACCATATATTTT. Its translation: CASSYGGDNTIYF.

This clone has more than one count but fewer than ten. The chain joins TRBV9 to TRBJ1-2; 7 bases map to TRBD1. Germline CDR1 SGDLS, CDR2 YYNGEE. The J segment lost 4 bases and the V segment lost 3 bases, leaving 3 bases of the junction unmatched. This CDR3 has 13 amino acids. This CDR3 is CASSAGGVYGYTF. The CDR3 nucleotides read TGTGCCAGCAGCGCAGGGGGAGTCTATGGCTACACCTTC.